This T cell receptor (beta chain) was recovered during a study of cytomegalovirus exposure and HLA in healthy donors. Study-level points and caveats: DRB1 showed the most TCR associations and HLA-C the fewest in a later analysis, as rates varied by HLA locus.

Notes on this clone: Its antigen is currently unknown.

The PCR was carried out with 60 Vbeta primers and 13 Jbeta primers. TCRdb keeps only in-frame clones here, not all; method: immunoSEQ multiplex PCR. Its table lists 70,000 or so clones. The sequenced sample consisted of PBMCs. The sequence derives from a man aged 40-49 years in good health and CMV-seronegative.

CDR3 DNA: TGCGCCAGCAGCCAAGATGTCCATGGACAGGGTGTTACGCAGTATTTT. This sequence encodes CASSQDVHGQGVTQYF. The gene calls are TRBV4-3 and TRBJ2-3, with 8 bases matching TRBD1. This CDR3 spans 16 amino acids. J lost 8 bases, V lost 0 bases, and 10 bases had no gene match. Germline CDR1 is LGHNA and CDR2 is YSLEER.